This TCR beta chain was sequenced for a study of OX40 agonist ivuxolimab in advanced cancers. Study-level points and caveats: Patients who responded partially at 0.1-3.0 mg/kg showed clonal expansion ranking among the lowest. Among some nonresponders, normalized T-cell clonal expansion was also low. It was not determined which antigens were specifically recognized by the peripheral T cells that had undergone clonal expansion.

The repertoire was sequenced with immunoSEQ multiplex PCR; TCRdb's copy has only in-frame clones and lacks some. The table has over 60,000 clones, more than 65% seen once. A history of autoimmune disease or systemic immunosuppression excluded patients. About this clone: No antigen is known for it.

This CDR3 is 14 amino acids long. V was shortened by 5 bases and J by 7 bases, with 17 bases between the two germline ends. CDR1 is MNHEY, CDR2 SMNVEV, per germline (reference sequence). The starting material was CD4+ or CD8+ T cells sorted from blood, obtained in a trial of the OX40 agonist ivuxolimab. The V and J genes are TRBV27 and TRBJ1-1, with D maybe TRBD1 (5 bases). The clonotype comes from an adult with an advanced solid tumor such as melanoma, head and neck, liver or kidney cancer. In DNA form, the CDR3 reads TGTGCCAGCAGTGCAATTGGGGGGAACGGTGAAGCTTTCTTT. Amino acids: CASSAIGGNGEAFF.